The rows below give T cell receptor beta chains drawn from one sample of a study of T cells after yellow fever vaccination. MiXCR, applied by TCRdb to the 5' RACE reads, yields one record per CDR3 protein. The sample includes about 45,000 distinct CDR3 sequences, about 6.8% seen only once; the top ten take around 16%. Sequenced material: CD8+ T cells not binding an NS4B(214-222) dextramer, sorted from PBMCs, taken 45 days after the yellow fever booster vaccination. These receptors came from a man aged 25-45 years who received the YFV17D yellow fever vaccine. CDR3s include the opening cysteine and the closing phenylalanine or tryptophan. Fields, in order: V gene, CDR3 length, D gene, clone size, J gene, CDR3 protein, CDR3 DNA. The D gene is left open where the match is weak. Clone size, where shown, is once, few, many, or a class for clones that have expanded.

TRBV12-3/TRBV12-4	16	TRBD1	many	TRBJ1-2	CASSLADRGPNYGYTF	TGTGCCAGCAGTTTGGCCGACAGGGGACCTAACTATGGCTACACCTTC
TRBV4-3	16	TRBD1	many	TRBJ2-1	CASSQDLGTVNNEQFF	TGCGCCAGCAGCCAAGACCTCGGGACAGTTAACAATGAGCAGTTCTTC
TRBV3-1	15	-	few	TRBJ2-7	CASCQDNWVSYEQYF	TGTGCCTCCTGCCAAGATAATTGGGTTTCCTACGAGCAGTACTTC
TRBV5-1	14	TRBD1	many	TRBJ2-7	CASSFTGGSHEQYF	TGCGCCAGCAGCTTCACAGGGGGCTCTCACGAGCAGTACTTC
TRBV6-2/TRBV6-3	15	TRBD1	few	TRBJ2-1	CASLGRGRGPYEQFF	TGTGCCAGCCTAGGCAGGGGAAGGGGGCCATATGAGCAGTTCTTC
TRBV29-1	13	-	many	TRBJ1-2	CSVVSGRNYGYTF	TGCAGCGTTGTGTCCGGGAGGAACTATGGCTACACCTTC
TRBV7-2	14	-	many	TRBJ2-3	CASSLGSGPDTQYF	TGTGCCAGCAGCTTAGGTTCAGGCCCAGATACGCAGTATTTT
TRBV20-1	17	-	-	TRBJ2-7	CSARFLLAPGRDYEQYF	TGCAGTGCTAGATTCCTTCTAGCTCCCGGCCGAGACTACGAGCAGTACTTC
TRBV5-4	12	-	-	TRBJ2-7	CASSDTDGEQYF	TGTGCCAGCAGCGACACAGATGGTGAGCAGTACTTC
TRBV2	16	TRBD1	many	TRBJ2-2	CASSPTGGVNTGELFF	TGTGCCAGCAGTCCAACAGGGGGCGTCAACACCGGGGAGCTGTTTTTT
TRBV7-6	15	TRBD2	-	TRBJ2-1	CASSRILAGGNEQFF	TGTGCCAGCAGCCGAATCCTAGCGGGAGGCAATGAGCAGTTCTTC
TRBV6-5	15	TRBD2	many	TRBJ2-7	CASSPSREESYEQYF	TGTGCCAGCAGCCCCTCGCGGGAGGAGTCCTACGAGCAGTACTTC
TRBV12-3/TRBV12-4	14	-	many	TRBJ2-2	CASSSGVRTGELFF	TGTGCCAGCAGTTCCGGGGTCCGCACCGGGGAGCTGTTTTTT
TRBV18	16	TRBD2	-	TRBJ2-5	CASSPGLAGPQETQYF	TGTGCCAGCTCACCGGGACTAGCGGGGCCCCAAGAGACCCAGTACTTC
TRBV11-2	13	-	many	TRBJ2-7	CASSWEVWNEQYF	TGTGCCAGCTCTTGGGAGGTTTGGAACGAGCAGTACTTC
TRBV24-1	19	TRBD2	many	TRBJ2-3	CATSDVTSGRKIHTDTQYF	TGTGCCACCAGTGATGTGACTAGCGGGAGAAAAATCCACACAGATACGCAGTATTTT
TRBV27	14	TRBD2	many	TRBJ2-7	CASRLAGGSYEQYF	TGTGCCAGCCGACTAGCGGGAGGGTCATACGAGCAGTACTTC
TRBV27	16	TRBD2	many	TRBJ2-1	CASSKEREFLYDEQFF	TGTGCCAGCAGTAAGGAGCGGGAGTTCCTCTACGATGAGCAGTTCTTC
TRBV6-5	14	-	-	TRBJ2-7	CATGTPFNSYEQYF	TGTGCCACCGGGACTCCTTTTAACTCCTACGAGCAGTACTTC
TRBV3-1	16	TRBD2	-	TRBJ2-7	CAFSLAGRGGSYEQYF	TGTGCCTTCAGTTTAGCGGGGCGGGGCGGGTCCTACGAGCAGTACTTC
TRBV20-1	15	TRBD2	-	TRBJ2-7	CSAPGLAGVGYEQYF	TGCAGTGCGCCGGGACTAGCGGGAGTGGGTTACGAGCAGTACTTC
TRBV28	14	TRBD2	many	TRBJ2-1	CAISGAGGPNEQFF	TGTGCCATCTCTGGGGCGGGAGGACCCAATGAGCAGTTCTTC
TRBV19	16	TRBD2	many	TRBJ2-1	CASSIETSGLFNEQFF	TGTGCCAGTAGTATAGAGACTAGCGGGCTTTTTAATGAGCAGTTCTTC
TRBV9	14	-	-	TRBJ1-2	CASSAQGTRDGYTF	TGTGCCAGCAGCGCCCAGGGGACAAGGGATGGCTACACCTTC
TRBV7-9	13	-	many	TRBJ1-2	CASLRPSDPGYTF	TGTGCCAGTCTCAGGCCTTCGGACCCTGGCTACACCTTC
TRBV11-2	15	-	-	TRBJ2-2	CASSVTPHSTGELFF	TGTGCCAGCAGCGTTACCCCCCACAGCACCGGGGAGCTGTTTTTT
TRBV27	15	-	many	TRBJ2-1	CASSLLRGGFGAQFF	TGTGCCAGCAGTTTACTCAGGGGGGGCTTCGGGGCGCAGTTCTTC
TRBV5-5	12	-	many	TRBJ2-2	CASSLSLGELFF	TGTGCCAGCAGCTTAAGCCTTGGGGAGCTGTTTTTT
TRBV27	14	TRBD1	many	TRBJ2-7	CASGTGAHDYEQYF	TGTGCCAGCGGTACAGGGGCGCACGACTACGAGCAGTACTTC
TRBV3-1	11	-	many	TRBJ2-7	CASSQGGEQYF	TGTGCCAGCAGCCAAGGGGGGGAGCAGTACTTC
TRBV4-3	16	-	many	TRBJ1-1	CASSQDRGDVNTEAFF	TGCGCCAGCAGCCAAGATCGGGGGGATGTGAACACTGAAGCTTTCTTT
TRBV12-3/TRBV12-4	14	-	many	TRBJ2-7	CASSSLTTTYEQYF	TGTGCCAGCAGTTCCCTGACTACCACCTACGAGCAGTACTTC
TRBV6-5	15	TRBD1	many	TRBJ1-1	CASSYSRQGSTEAFF	TGTGCCAGCAGTTACTCGCGACAGGGATCGACTGAAGCTTTCTTT
TRBV12-3/TRBV12-4	16	-	many	TRBJ2-3	CASSLLRNPSTDTQYF	TGTGCCAGCAGTTTATTGCGTAACCCTAGCACAGATACGCAGTATTTT
TRBV6-5	15	-	many	TRBJ1-5	CASSTSPDRAQPQHF	TGTGCCAGCAGCACCTCCCCCGACAGAGCCCAGCCCCAGCATTTT
TRBV2	15	TRBD2	many	TRBJ2-3	CATEQIAGVTDTQYF	TGTGCCACCGAACAAATAGCGGGAGTCACTGATACGCAGTATTTT
TRBV27	14	-	many	TRBJ2-1	CASSLYSGLGEQFF	TGTGCCAGCAGTTTATATTCGGGGCTAGGTGAGCAGTTCTTC
TRBV4-2	16	-	many	TRBJ2-1	CASSQVPKDAYNEQFF	TGTGCCAGCAGCCAAGTCCCCAAAGATGCCTACAATGAGCAGTTCTTC
TRBV5-6	18	TRBD1	-	TRBJ2-3	CAMSTGDREYASTDTQYF	TGTGCCATGAGCACCGGGGACAGGGAATATGCTAGCACAGATACGCAGTATTTT
TRBV15	14	-	many	TRBJ2-3	CATSSGSGTDTQYF	TGTGCCACCAGCAGCGGATCGGGCACAGATACGCAGTATTTT
TRBV13	18	TRBD2	many	TRBJ2-1	CASSWRGASGGGYNEQFF	TGTGCCAGCAGCTGGCGGGGGGCTAGCGGGGGTGGGTACAATGAGCAGTTCTTC